The 5 T cell receptor beta chains reported below all come from one sample, sequenced in a study of early T cells in non-severe SARS-CoV-2 infection. TCRdb called the 5' RACE reads again in MiXCR, with one record for every CDR3 protein. The repertoire holds around 75,000 distinct CDR3 sequences, with around a tenth as singletons. The specimen was whole blood. The receptors were sampled from an adult who was a healthcare worker with PCR-confirmed SARS-CoV-2 infection or an uninfected control (not recorded which).

In its sample, this clonotype was seen a few times. The junction departs from germline at one end; a sequencing error may be responsible. The rearrangement links TRBV10-2 to TRBJ2-3, with no clear D. Germline CDR1 and CDR2: WSHSY and SAAADI. This CDR3 spans 12 amino acids. The CDR3 is CASRELGDTQYF. In nucleotides, the CDR3 is TGCGCCAGCAGGGAGTTAGGAGATACGCAGTATTTT.

This clonotype has just a few counts. The chain has TRBV4-1 and TRBJ1-3; the D is unclear. Germline CDR1 reads MGHRA; CDR2 reads YSYEKL. The CDR3 contains 16 residues. Deletions cut 4 bases from V and 0 bases from J, with 13 bases between. Here the CDR3 reads CASSPRLVFSGNTIYF. As DNA, the CDR3 is TGCGCCAGCAGCCCGAGACTGGTATTCTCTGGAAACACCATATATTTT.

There are a few counts of this clonotype. The gene calls are TRBV27 and TRBJ1-1; D call uncertain. This CDR3 region has 13 residues. Germline assignment: CDR1 MNHEY and CDR2 SMNVEV (reference sequence). V lost 4 bases to trimming and J lost 5 bases, with 11 bases between them. CDR3 nucleotides: TGTGCCAGCAGTTCCAACGGGGAAACTGAAGCTTTCTTT. It codes for CASSSNGETEAFF.

This clonotype was recorded many times. The V gene is TRBV11-2, the J gene TRBJ2-1; TRBD2 matches at 10 bases. Germline V gene lookup returns CDR1 SGHAT and CDR2 FQNNGV. The CDR3 sequence is 15 residues long. V lost 7 bases to trimming and J lost 4 bases; unmatched junction nucleotides: 7. CDR3: CASKRSGGQYNEQFF. The CDR3 DNA sequence: TGTGCCAGCAAGCGTAGCGGGGGGCAATACAATGAGCAGTTCTTC.

This clonotype was counted many times. DNA of the CDR3: TGTGCCAGCTCACCAGACGGGAACACCGGGGAGCTGTTTTTT. Translating gives CASSPDGNTGELFF. This rearrangement joins TRBV18 to TRBJ2-2; D gene unclear. The V and J ends lost 2 bases and 1 base respectively, with 5 bases between them. Germline values: CDR1 KGHSH, CDR2 LQKENI. CDR3 length: 14 amino acids.